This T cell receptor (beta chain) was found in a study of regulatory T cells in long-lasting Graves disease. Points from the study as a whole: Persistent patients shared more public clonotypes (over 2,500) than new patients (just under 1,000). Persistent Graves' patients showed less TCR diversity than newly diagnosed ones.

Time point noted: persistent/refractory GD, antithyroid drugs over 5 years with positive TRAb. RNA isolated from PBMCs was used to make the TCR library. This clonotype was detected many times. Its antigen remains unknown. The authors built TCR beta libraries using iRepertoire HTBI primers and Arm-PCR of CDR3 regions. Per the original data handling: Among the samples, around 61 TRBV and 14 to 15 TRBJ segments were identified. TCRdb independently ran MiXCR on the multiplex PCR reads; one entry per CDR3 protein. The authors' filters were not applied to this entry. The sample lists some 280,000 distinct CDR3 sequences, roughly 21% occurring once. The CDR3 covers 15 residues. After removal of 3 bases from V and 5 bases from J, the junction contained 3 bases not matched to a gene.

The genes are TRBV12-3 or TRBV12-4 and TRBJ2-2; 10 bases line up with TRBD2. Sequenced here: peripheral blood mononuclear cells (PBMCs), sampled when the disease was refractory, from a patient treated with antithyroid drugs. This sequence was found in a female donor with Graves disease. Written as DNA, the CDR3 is TGTGCCAGCAGTTTTAGCGGGAGGAGTACCGGGGAGCTGTTTTTT. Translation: CASSFSGRSTGELFF.